This T cell receptor beta chain was captured in a study of regulatory T cells in long-lasting Graves disease. Study results and caveats: The study found lower TCR diversity in persistent Graves' patients than in newly diagnosed ones.

Of note for this clonotype: Antigen specificity is unknown.

Construction of the TCR beta libraries employed iRepertoire HTBI primers in conjunction with Arm-PCR of CDR3 regions. TCRdb redid the calling of the multiplex PCR reads with MiXCR, one entry per CDR3 protein. The data show approximately 400,000 distinct CDR3 sequences, with about 15% seen just once and over 15% held by the top ten. Time point described: newly diagnosed GD, antithyroid drugs for less than 3 months. PBMC-derived RNA was used for the TCR library. V was cut by 4 bases and J by 1 base, with 10 bases left in between. Germline V CDR1 and CDR2: KGHDR, SFDVKD. The CDR3 is 14 amino acids. The same sample was also used in a study of T cells in Graves' hyperthyroidism and ophthalmopathy. As that study records: Using 13 V-J features, a model discriminated ophthalmopathy from stable hyperthyroidism.

Sequencing was performed on peripheral blood mononuclear cells (PBMCs), taken at new diagnosis, from a patient treated with antithyroid drugs. The V call is TRBV24-1, the J call TRBJ2-7; tentative D call: TRBD1 (5 bases). The receptor comes from a woman aged 30 to 39 with Graves disease. CDR3: CATSDPDKSYEQYF. The CDR3 coding sequence is TGTGCCACCAGTGACCCGGACAAATCCTACGAGCAGTACTTC.